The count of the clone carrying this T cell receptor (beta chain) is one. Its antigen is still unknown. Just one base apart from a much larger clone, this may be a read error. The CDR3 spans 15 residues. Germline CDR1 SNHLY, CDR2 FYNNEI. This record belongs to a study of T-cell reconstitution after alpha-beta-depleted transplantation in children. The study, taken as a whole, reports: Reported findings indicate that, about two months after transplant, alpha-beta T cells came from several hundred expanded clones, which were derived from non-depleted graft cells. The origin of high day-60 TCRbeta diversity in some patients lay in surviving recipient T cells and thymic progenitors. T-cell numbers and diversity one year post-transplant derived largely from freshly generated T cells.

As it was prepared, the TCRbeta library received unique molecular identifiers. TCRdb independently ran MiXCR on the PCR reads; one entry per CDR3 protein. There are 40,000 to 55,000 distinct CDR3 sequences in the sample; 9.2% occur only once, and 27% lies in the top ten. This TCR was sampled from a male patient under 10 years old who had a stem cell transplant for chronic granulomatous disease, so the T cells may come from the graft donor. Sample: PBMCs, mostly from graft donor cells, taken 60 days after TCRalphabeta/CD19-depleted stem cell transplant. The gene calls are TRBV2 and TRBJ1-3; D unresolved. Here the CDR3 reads CASKRSVSSGNPIYF. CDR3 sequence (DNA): TGTGCCAGCAAAAGGTCTGTAAGCTCTGGAAACCCCATATATTTT.